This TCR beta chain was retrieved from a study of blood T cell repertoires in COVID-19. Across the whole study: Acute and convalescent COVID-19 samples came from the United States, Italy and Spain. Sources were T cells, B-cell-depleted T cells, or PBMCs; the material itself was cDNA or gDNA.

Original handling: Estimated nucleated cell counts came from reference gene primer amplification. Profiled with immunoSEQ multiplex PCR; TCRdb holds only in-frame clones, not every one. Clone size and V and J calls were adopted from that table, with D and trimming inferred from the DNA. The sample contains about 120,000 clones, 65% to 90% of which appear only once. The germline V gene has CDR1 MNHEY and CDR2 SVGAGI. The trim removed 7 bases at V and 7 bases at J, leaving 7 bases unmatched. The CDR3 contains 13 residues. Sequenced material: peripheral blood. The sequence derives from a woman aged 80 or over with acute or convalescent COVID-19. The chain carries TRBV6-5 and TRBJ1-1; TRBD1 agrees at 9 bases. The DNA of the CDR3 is TGTGCCAGCAACCCGTGGACAGGGGTTGAAGCTTTCTTT. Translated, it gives CASNPWTGVEAFF.